The clone carrying this TCR beta chain has a count of ten or more. Its target is unknown. The sample belongs to a study of CD8 T cells in ankylosing spondylitis. General study results and limits: Made up of eight highly homologous variants, a TCR beta motif appeared characteristic of ankylosing spondylitis blood. Within peripheral blood, clones linked to disease were CD8+ and relatively rare.

Quantitative molecular-barcoded 5'-RACE generated the TCR beta libraries. Each CDR3 protein is one row after TCRdb ran MiXCR on the 5' RACE reads. The sample records about 36,000 distinct CDR3 sequences, about 5.5% being singletons. The germline V gene encodes CDR1 SGHAT and CDR2 FQNNGV. This CDR3 is 15 amino acids long. V lost 1 base and J lost 2, with 9 bases in between. Source material: blood, either unsorted or a sorted T cell fraction (not recorded which). The gene calls are TRBV11-2 and TRBJ2-1; a weak D match, TRBD2 (7 bases). This TCR was sampled from a male donor with ankylosing spondylitis or in good health (not recorded which). The CDR3 reads CASSLVGGAYNEQFF. The CDR3 DNA reads as TGTGCCAGCAGCTTAGTAGGGGGGGCCTACAATGAGCAGTTCTTC.